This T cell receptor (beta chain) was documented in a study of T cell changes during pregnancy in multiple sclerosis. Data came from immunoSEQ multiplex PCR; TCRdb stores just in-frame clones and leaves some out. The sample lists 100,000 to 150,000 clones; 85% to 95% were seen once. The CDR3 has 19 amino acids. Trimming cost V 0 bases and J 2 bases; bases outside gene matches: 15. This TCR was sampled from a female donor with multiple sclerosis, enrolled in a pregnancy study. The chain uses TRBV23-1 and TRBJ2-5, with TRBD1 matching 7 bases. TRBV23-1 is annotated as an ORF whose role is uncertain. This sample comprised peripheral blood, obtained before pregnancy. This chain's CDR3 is CASSQSACGPDREQETQYF. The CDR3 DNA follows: TGCGCCAGCAGTCAATCGGCGTGTGGCCCTGACAGGGAACAAGAGACCCAGTACTTC.